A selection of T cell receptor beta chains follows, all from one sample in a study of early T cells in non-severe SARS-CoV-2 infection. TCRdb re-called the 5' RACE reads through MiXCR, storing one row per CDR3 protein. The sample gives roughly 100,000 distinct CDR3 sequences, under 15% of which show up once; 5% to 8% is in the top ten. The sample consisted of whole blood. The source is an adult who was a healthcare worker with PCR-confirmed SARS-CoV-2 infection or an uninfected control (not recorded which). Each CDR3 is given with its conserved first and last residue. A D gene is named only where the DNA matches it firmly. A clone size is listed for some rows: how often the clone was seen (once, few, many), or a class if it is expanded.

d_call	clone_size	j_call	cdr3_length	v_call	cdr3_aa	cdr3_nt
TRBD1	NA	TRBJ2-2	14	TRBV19	CASLLQGDTGELFF	TGTGCCAGTCTCTTACAGGGGGACACCGGGGAGCTGTTTTTT
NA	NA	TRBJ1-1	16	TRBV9	CASSTPKGSLNTEAFF	TGTGCCAGCAGCACCCCAAAGGGGTCCCTGAACACTGAAGCTTTCTTT
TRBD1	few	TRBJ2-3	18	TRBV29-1	CSTGTTGTAEIGTDTQYF	TGCAGCACTGGCACTACCGGGACAGCCGAAATTGGCACAGATACGCAGTATTTT
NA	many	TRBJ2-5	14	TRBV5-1	CASSLTGLQETQYF	TGCGCCAGCAGCTTGACGGGACTCCAAGAGACCCAGTACTTC
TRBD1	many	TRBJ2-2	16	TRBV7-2	CASSLETGVYTGELFF	TGTGCCAGCAGCTTAGAAACAGGGGTGTACACCGGGGAGCTGTTTTTT
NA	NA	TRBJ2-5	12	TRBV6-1	CASNLLGETQYF	TGTGCCAGCAACCTCCTAGGAGAGACCCAGTACTTC
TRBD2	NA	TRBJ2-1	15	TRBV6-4	CASSVPNRDYRKQFF	TGTGCCAGCAGTGTCCCGAACCGGGACTACCGGAAGCAGTTCTTC
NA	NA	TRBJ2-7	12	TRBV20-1	CSASGDPYEQYF	TGCAGTGCTAGCGGGGACCCCTACGAGCAGTACTTC
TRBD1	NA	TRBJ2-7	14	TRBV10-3	CAIRAGQDAYEQYF	TGTGCCATCCGGGCGGGACAGGATGCCTACGAGCAGTACTTC
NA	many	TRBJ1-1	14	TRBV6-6	CASSHMEMNTEAFF	TGTGCCAGCAGCCACATGGAGATGAACACTGAAGCTTTCTTT
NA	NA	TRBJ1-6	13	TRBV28	CASSISYNSPLHF	TGTGCCAGCTCCATCTCCTATAATTCACCCCTCCACTTT
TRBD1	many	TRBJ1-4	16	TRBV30	CAWRGQGAVDREKLFF	TGTGCCTGGAGAGGGCAGGGGGCGGTGGATCGCGAAAAACTGTTTTTT
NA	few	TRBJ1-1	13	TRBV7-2	CASSLVTGSEAFF	TGTGCCAGCAGCTTAGTGACTGGGTCTGAAGCTTTCTTT
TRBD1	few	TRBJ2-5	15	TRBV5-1	CASSFGTGVRETQYF	TGCGCCAGCAGCTTTGGGACAGGGGTAAGGGAGACCCAGTACTTC
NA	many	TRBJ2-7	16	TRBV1	CTSSQDPTARPYEQYF	TGCACCAGCAGCCAAGACCCAACAGCCCGACCCTACGAGCAGTACTTC
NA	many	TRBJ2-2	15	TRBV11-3	CASSSDPTNTGELFF	TGTGCCAGCAGCTCTGACCCAACGAACACCGGGGAGCTGTTTTTT
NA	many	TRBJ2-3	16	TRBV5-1	CASSPDSGPGTDTQYF	TGCGCCAGCAGCCCGGACTCAGGGCCTGGCACAGATACGCAGTATTTT
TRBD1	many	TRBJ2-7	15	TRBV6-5	CASSNRDRGRYEQYF	TGTGCCAGCAGTAACCGGGACAGGGGGCGATACGAGCAGTACTTC
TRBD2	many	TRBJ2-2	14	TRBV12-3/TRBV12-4	CASSVREGAGELFF	TGTGCCAGCAGTGTCCGGGAGGGAGCCGGGGAGCTGTTTTTT
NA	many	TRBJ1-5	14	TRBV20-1	CSARRGALNQPQHF	TGCAGTGCTAGAAGAGGGGCCCTAAATCAGCCCCAGCATTTT
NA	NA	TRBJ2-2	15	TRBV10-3	CAISESVGNTGELFF	TGTGCCATCAGTGAGTCGGTAGGGAACACCGGGGAGCTGTTTTTT
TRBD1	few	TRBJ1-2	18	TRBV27	CASSFQLSRGGQFYGYTF	TGTGCCAGCAGTTTTCAATTATCCAGGGGGGGACAGTTCTATGGCTACACCTTC
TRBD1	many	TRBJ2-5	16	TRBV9	CASSVGSGTGKETQYF	TGTGCCAGCAGCGTGGGGTCCGGGACAGGGAAAGAGACCCAGTACTTC
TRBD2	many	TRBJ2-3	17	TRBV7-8	CASSPPSGNQLADTQYF	TGTGCCAGCAGCCCCCCGAGCGGGAATCAATTAGCAGATACGCAGTATTTT
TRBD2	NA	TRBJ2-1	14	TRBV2	CASETSGRANEQFF	TGTGCCAGCGAGACTAGCGGGAGGGCCAATGAGCAGTTCTTC
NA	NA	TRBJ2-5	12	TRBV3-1	CASSDRSKTQYF	TGTGCCAGCAGCGACCGGAGCAAGACCCAGTACTTC
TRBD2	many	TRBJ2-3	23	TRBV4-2	CASSLQRARGTSGSGASTDTQYF	TGTGCCAGCAGCCTCCAAAGGGCTAGAGGGACTAGCGGGAGTGGGGCTAGCACAGATACGCAGTATTTT
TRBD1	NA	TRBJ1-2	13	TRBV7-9	CASSTGTAYGYTF	TGTGCCAGCAGCACCGGGACAGCTTATGGCTACACCTTC
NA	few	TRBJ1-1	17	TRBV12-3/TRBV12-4	CASSFTTGPFMNTEAFF	TGTGCCAGCAGTTTTACCACGGGGCCCTTTATGAACACTGAAGCTTTCTTT
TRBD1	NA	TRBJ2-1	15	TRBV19	CASSIGDRSYNEQFF	TGTGCCAGTAGTATAGGGGACAGGTCCTATAATGAGCAGTTCTTC
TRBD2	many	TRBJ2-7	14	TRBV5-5	CASSGLAGGREQYF	TGTGCCAGCAGCGGACTAGCGGGAGGGCGCGAGCAGTACTTC
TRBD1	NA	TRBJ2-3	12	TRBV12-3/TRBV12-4	CASRTGGDTQYF	TGTGCCAGCAGGACAGGGGGAGATACGCAGTATTTT
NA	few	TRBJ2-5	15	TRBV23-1	CASSQPRDYQETQYF	TGCGCCAGCAGTCAACCTAGGGACTACCAAGAGACCCAGTACTTC
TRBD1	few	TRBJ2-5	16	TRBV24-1	CATSDTGQGALETQYF	TGTGCCACCAGTGATACGGGACAGGGTGCATTAGAGACCCAGTACTTC
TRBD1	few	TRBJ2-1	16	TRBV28	CASSSLRDRTYNEQFF	TGTGCCAGCAGTTCGCTCCGGGACAGGACCTACAATGAGCAGTTCTTC
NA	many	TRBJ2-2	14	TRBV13	CASSTGKNTGELFF	TGTGCCAGCAGCACCGGGAAGAACACCGGGGAGCTGTTTTTT
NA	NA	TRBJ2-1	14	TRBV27	CASSFLAASDERFF	TGTGCCAGCAGTTTCCTAGCTGCTAGCGATGAGCGGTTCTTC
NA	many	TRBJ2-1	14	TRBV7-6	CASSSRRQSNEQFF	TGTGCCAGCAGCTCTAGACGACAGTCCAATGAGCAGTTCTTC
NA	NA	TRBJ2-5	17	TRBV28	CASSLTVQYVTQETQYF	TGTGCCAGCAGTTTAACTGTCCAATACGTTACACAAGAGACCCAGTACTTC
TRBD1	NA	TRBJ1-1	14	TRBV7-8	CASSSQGADTEAFF	TGTGCCAGCAGCTCGCAGGGGGCGGACACTGAAGCTTTCTTT
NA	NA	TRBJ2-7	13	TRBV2	CASTLLKAYEQYF	TGTGCCAGCACCCTCTTAAAGGCCTACGAGCAGTACTTC
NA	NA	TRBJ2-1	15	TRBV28	CASSTGDFSYNEQFF	TGTGCCAGCAGCACGGGGGACTTCTCCTACAATGAGCAGTTCTTC
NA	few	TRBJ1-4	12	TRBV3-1	CASSQKREKLFF	TGTGCCAGCAGCCAAAAGAGGGAAAAACTGTTTTTT
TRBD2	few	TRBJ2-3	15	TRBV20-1	CSARGSSGRADTQYF	TGCAGTGCTAGAGGTTCTAGCGGGAGGGCAGATACGCAGTATTTT
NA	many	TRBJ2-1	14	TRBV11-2	CASSSLSSYNEQFF	TGTGCCAGCAGCTCCCTGAGCTCCTACAATGAGCAGTTCTTC
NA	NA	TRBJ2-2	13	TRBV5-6	CASSLVSVGELFF	TGTGCCAGCAGCTTGGTGTCAGTCGGGGAGCTGTTTTTT
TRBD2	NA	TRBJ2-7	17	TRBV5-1	CASSLGTRAPNSYEQYF	TGCGCCAGCAGCTTGGGGACTAGGGCCCCGAACTCCTACGAGCAGTACTTC
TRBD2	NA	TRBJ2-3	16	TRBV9	CASSAGLAENTDTQYF	TGTGCCAGCAGCGCCGGACTAGCAGAAAACACAGATACGCAGTATTTT
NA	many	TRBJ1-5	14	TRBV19	CASSPQGPLQPQHF	TGTGCCAGTAGTCCACAGGGTCCGCTGCAGCCCCAGCATTTT
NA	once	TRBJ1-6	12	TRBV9	CASSVVGSPLHF	TGTGCCAGCAGCGTAGTAGGGTCACCCCTCCACTTT
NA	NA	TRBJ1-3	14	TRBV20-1	CSAHLKASRDTIYF	TGCAGTGCCCACCTGAAGGCCTCTCGTGACACCATATATTTT
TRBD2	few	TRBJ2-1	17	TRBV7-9	CASSLTILAGGPDEQFF	TGTGCCAGCAGCTTAACCATACTAGCGGGAGGACCCGATGAGCAGTTCTTC
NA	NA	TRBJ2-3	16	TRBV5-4	CASSLLLGGRTDTQYF	TGTGCCAGCAGCCTCCTTTTGGGGGGACGCACAGATACGCAGTATTTT
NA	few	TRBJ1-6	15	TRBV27	CASSLSGSYNSPLHF	TGTGCCAGCAGTTTAAGTGGCTCCTATAATTCACCCCTCCACTTT
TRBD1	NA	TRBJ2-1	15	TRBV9	CASSVEGQGGREQFF	TGTGCCAGCAGCGTAGAGGGACAGGGGGGAAGAGAGCAGTTCTTC
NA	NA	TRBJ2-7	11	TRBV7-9	CASSLDHEQYF	TGTGCCAGCAGCTTAGACCACGAGCAGTACTTC
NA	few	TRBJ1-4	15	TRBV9	CASSRGTATNEKLFF	TGTGCCAGCAGCCGCGGGACGGCGACTAATGAAAAACTGTTTTTT
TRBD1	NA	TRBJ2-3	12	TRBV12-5	CASGQGAATQYF	TGTGCTAGTGGCCAGGGGGCGGCTACGCAGTATTTT
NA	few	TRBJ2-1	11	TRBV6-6	CASAGYDEQFF	TGTGCCAGCGCGGGTTACGATGAGCAGTTCTTC